Reported below is one T cell receptor (beta chain). The antigen is not known. The CDR3 covers 16 residues. The V end was cut by 5 bases, the J end by 5 bases, with 22 bases between. CDR1 SGHNT and CDR2 YYREEE come from the germline V gene (reference sequence). This record belongs to a study of T cell responses to AZD1222 COVID-19 vaccine. Study-wide results and caveats: Nearly half of spike-specific TCRs reportedly target unmutated variant regions.

Generated by immunoSEQ multiplex PCR, the TCRdb table keeps only in-frame clones and is missing some. The sample holds more than 110,000 clones; roughly 85% are singletons and the top ten take 8%. This TCR was sampled from an adult in good health. V and J are TRBV5-4 and TRBJ2-5; possible D gene TRBD1, 6 bases. Sequencing used peripheral blood, obtained on day 0 of AZD1222 vaccination. The CDR3 loop is CASSLRTGAGVETQYF. The CDR3 DNA sequence: TGTGCCAGCAGTCTGAGAACTGGAGCAGGGGTGGAGACCCAGTACTTC.